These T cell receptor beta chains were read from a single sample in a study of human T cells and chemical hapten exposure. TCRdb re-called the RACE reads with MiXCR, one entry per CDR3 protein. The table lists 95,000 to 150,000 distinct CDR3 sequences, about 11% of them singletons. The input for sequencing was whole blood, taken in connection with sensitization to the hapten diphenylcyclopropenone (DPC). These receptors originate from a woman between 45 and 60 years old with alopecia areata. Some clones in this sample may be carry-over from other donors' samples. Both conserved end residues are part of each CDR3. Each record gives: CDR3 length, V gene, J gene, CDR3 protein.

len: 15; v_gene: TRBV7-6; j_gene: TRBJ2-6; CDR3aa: CASSPGYSGANVLTF
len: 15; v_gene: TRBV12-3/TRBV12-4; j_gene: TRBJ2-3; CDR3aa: CASSPYGGSTDTQYF
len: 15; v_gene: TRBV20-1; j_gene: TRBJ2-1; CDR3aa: CSATNPSGRYNEQFF
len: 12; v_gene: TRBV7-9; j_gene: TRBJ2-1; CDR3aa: CALSGRYNEQFF
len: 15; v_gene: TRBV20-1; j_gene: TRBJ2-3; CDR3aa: CSARDSLAVLDTQYF
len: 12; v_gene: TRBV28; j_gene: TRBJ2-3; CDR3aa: CASSDRADTQYF
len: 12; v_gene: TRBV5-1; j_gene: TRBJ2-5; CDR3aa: CASSRAGETQYF
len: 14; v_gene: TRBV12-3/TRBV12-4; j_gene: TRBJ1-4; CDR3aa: CASSTTGTNEKLFF
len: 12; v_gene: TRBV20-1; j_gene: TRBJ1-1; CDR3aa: CSAREGGTEAFF
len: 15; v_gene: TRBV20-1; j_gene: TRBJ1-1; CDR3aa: CSAVSPGTGGTEAFF
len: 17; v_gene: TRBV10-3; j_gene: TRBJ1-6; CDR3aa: CAISENLSAGYNSPLHF
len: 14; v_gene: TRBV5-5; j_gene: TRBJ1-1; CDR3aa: CASSLDTLNTEAFF
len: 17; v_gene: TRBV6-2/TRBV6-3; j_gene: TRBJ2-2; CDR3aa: CASSYPSGHANTGELFF
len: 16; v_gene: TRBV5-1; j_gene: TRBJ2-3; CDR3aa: CASSLVGRGHTDTQYF
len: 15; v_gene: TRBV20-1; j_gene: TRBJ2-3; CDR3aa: CSALLAGGITDTQYF
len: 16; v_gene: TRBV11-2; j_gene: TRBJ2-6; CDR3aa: CASSLGGGPGANVLTF
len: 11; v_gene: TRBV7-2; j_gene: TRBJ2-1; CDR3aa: CASSLSEEQFF
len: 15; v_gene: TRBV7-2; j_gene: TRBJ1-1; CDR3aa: CASSPVRATNTEAFF
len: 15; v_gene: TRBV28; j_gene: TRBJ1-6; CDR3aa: CASSWGSSYNSPLHF
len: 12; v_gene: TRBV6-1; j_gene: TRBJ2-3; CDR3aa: CATIRGPDTQYF
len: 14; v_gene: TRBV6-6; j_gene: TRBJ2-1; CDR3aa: CASSPSKGIDEQFF
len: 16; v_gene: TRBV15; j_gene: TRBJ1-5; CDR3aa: CATSRVAGGYNQPQHF
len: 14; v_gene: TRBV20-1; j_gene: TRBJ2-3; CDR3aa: CSARIAGGTDTQYF
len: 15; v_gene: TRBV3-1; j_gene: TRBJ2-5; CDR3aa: CASSPLRGGPGTQYF
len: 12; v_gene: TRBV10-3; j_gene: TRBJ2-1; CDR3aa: CAALANDNEQFF
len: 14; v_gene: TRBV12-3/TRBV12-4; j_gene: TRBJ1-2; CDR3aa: CASSPFGGDYGYTF
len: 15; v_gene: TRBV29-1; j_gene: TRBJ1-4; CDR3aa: CSAASGQGGREKLFF
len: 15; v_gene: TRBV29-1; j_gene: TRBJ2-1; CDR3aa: CSVGGVPSSYNEQFF
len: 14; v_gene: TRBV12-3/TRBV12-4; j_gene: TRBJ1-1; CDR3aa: CASLKAGGITEAFF
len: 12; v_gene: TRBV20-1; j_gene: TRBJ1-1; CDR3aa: CSASRGNTEAFF
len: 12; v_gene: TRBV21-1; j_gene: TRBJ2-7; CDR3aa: CASSRTPYEQYF
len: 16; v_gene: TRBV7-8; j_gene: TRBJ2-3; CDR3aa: CASIIGLAGTTDTQYF
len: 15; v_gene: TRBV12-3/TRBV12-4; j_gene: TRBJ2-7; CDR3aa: CASSRGLAGSGEQYF
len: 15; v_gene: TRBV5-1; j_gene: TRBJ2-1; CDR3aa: CASTSTTSSYNEQFF
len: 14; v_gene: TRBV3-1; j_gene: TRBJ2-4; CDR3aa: CASSLLSGEGIQYF
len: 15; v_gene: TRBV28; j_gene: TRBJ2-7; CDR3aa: CASRNPAGGPYEQYF
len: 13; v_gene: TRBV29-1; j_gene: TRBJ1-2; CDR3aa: CSVEEVQGSGYTF
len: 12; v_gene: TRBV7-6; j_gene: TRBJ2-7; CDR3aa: CASSLANYEQYF
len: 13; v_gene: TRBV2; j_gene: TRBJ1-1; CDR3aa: CASISGQGAEAFF
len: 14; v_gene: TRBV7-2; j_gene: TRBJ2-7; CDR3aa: CASSLFAGIYEQYF
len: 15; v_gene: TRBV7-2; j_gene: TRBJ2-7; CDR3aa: CASSLGQGDTYEQYF
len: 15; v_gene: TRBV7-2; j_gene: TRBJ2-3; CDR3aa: CASSSITAGTDTQYF
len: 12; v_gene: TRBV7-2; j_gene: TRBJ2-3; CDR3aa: CASSSFTDTQYF
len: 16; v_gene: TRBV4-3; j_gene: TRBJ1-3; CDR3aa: CASSQEWLSSGNTIYF
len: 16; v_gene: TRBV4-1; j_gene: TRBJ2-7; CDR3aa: CASSYQTGQFSYEQYF
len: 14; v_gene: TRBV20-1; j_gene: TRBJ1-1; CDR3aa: CSARRGEVGTEAFF
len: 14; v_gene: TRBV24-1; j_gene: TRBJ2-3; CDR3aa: CATGSGQLTDTQYF
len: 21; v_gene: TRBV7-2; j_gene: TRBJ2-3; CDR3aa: CASSSTSLVGWGSGWEDTQYF
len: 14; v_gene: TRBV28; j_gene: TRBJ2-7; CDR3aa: CASSLRVSSYEQYF
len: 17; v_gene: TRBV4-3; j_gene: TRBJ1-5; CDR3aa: CASSQEWVGGGNQPQHF